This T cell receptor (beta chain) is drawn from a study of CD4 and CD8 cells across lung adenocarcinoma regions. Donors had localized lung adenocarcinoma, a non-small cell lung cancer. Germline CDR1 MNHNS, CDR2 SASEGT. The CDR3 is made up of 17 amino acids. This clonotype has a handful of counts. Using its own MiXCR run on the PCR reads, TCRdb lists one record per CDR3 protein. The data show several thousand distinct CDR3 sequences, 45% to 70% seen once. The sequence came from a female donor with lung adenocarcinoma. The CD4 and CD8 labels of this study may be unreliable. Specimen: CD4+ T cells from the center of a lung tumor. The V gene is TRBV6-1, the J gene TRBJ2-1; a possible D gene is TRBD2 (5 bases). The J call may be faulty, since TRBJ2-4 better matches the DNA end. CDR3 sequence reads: CASRAYSGLEAKNIQYF. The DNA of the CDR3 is TGTGCCAGCAGGGCCTACTCCGGACTCGAGGCCAAAAACATTCAGTACTTC.